This is a list of T cell receptor beta chains from one sample in a study of blood T cells in healthy people across ages. TCRdb itself ran the 5' RACE reads through MiXCR, one entry per CDR3 protein. The table includes 550,000 to 750,000 distinct CDR3 sequences, 20% to 25% detected once. The sample comprised blood. The receptors originated from a man aged 70 or older in good health. CDR3s include the opening cysteine and the closing phenylalanine or tryptophan. The D gene is left open where the match is weak. Clone size is stated in some rows and not others, as once, few, many or a class when expanded.

TRBV20-1,few,TRBJ2-3,NA,TGCAGTGCCAGAGGGACTGGATCGGCAGATACGCAGTATTTT,CSARGTGSADTQYF
TRBV4-3,NA,TRBJ2-1,TRBD2,TGCGCCAGCAGCCTTAAAGGCGGGAGAGGTTCCTACGATGAGCAGTTCTTC,CASSLKGGRGSYDEQFF
TRBV20-1,NA,TRBJ2-5,NA,TGCAGTGCGCCCTACCCTGAGACCCAGTACTTC,CSAPYPETQYF
TRBV3-1,few,TRBJ2-7,TRBD1,TGTGCCAGCAGCCCCCAGGGGGCCGGTAGCTCCTACGAGCAGTACTTC,CASSPQGAGSSYEQYF
TRBV10-3,NA,TRBJ2-4,NA,TGTGCCATCAGTGAGAGTGGGCTAGCCAAAAACATTCAGTACTTC,CAISESGLAKNIQYF
TRBV6-5,NA,TRBJ2-7,NA,TGTGCCAGCAGTTACTCAAGGGACTCCTACGAGCAGTACTTC,CASSYSRDSYEQYF
TRBV7-2,few,TRBJ2-2,NA,TGTGCCAGCAGCCGAGGGGGACTCAGCACCGGGGAGCTGTTTTTT,CASSRGGLSTGELFF
TRBV5-1,NA,TRBJ2-7,TRBD1,TGCGCCAGCAGCCCCGGACAGGGGGTATTCAACGAGCAGTACTTC,CASSPGQGVFNEQYF
TRBV6-2/TRBV6-3,NA,TRBJ2-2,NA,TGTGCCAGCACCAAGACTGGGGGCACCGGGGAGCTGTTTTTT,CASTKTGGTGELFF
TRBV7-9,NA,TRBJ2-7,NA,TGTGCCAGCAGCTTAGGCCCATCTCCTAGGAAGAGCTCCTACGAGCAGTACTTC,CASSLGPSPRKSSYEQYF
TRBV7-2,NA,TRBJ2-1,TRBD2,TGTGCCAGCAGCTTAGTGGCTAGCGGGAGGGATGAGCAGTTCTTC,CASSLVASGRDEQFF
TRBV5-1,few,TRBJ2-2,TRBD1,TGCGCCAGCAGCACGGTCGGGACAGGGCGCACCGGGGAGCTGTTTTTT,CASSTVGTGRTGELFF
TRBV5-6,few,TRBJ2-5,NA,TGTGCCAGCAGCTTATTCGAGGAAGAGACCCAGTACTTC,CASSLFEEETQYF
TRBV20-1,few,TRBJ2-1,TRBD2,TGCAGTGCTTCAATACCTTTAGCGGGGCCCAATGAGCAGTTCTTC,CSASIPLAGPNEQFF
TRBV10-1,many,TRBJ2-1,TRBD2,TGCGCCAGCAGTGGAGGGACTAGCGGGAGTTACAATGAGCAGTTCTTC,CASSGGTSGSYNEQFF
TRBV7-6,few,TRBJ2-5,NA,TGTGCCAGCAGCTTAAGTCAGGGGGGTTACGAGACCCAGTACTTC,CASSLSQGGYETQYF
TRBV10-3,NA,TRBJ2-7,TRBD2,TGTGCCATCAGTGAGTGGGAGGGCCAACTGAGGCACGAGCAGTACTTC,CAISEWEGQLRHEQYF
TRBV7-3,few,TRBJ2-3,TRBD2,TGTGCCAGCAGCCCCAGCGGGAGTGGCACAGATACGCAGTATTTT,CASSPSGSGTDTQYF
TRBV4-2,few,TRBJ2-1,NA,TGTGCCAGCAGCCAAGAAGGAGGGGTAGAGCAGTTCTTC,CASSQEGGVEQFF
TRBV7-8,NA,TRBJ2-1,TRBD2,TGTGCCAGCAGCTCACAAGCTAGCGGGAACAATGAGCAGTTCTTC,CASSSQASGNNEQFF
TRBV7-3,many,TRBJ2-2,NA,TGTGCCAGCAGCAGGGGCGGCGGGGAGCTGTTTTTT,CASSRGGGELFF
TRBV25-1,few,TRBJ2-7,NA,TGTGCCAGCAGTGCGAACTGGGGAAGCCACGAGCAGTACTTC,CASSANWGSHEQYF
TRBV7-2,NA,TRBJ2-7,NA,TGTGCCAGCAGCTTAGCAGCCAGCCAGGGGGAGCAGTACTTC,CASSLAASQGEQYF
TRBV10-2,few,TRBJ2-3,TRBD2,TGCGCCAGCGGGCGGGAGATAGATACGCAGTATTTT,CASGREIDTQYF
TRBV2,few,TRBJ2-2,TRBD2,TGTGCCAGCAGTGACCCTAGCGGGTTTGCCGGGGAGCTGTTTTTT,CASSDPSGFAGELFF
TRBV20-1,few,TRBJ1-1,TRBD1,TGCAGTGCTAGAGATCATCGAACAGGGGCCGGGGAAGCTTTCTTT,CSARDHRTGAGEAFF
TRBV5-1,few,TRBJ2-7,TRBD1,TGCGCCAGCAGCGTCATAACACAGGGGGCCTACGAGCAGTACTTC,CASSVITQGAYEQYF
TRBV25-1,NA,TRBJ2-7,NA,TGTGCCAGCAGTGAGGGCAGCTTTTACGAGCAGTACTTC,CASSEGSFYEQYF
TRBV6-6,NA,TRBJ1-5,TRBD1,TGTGCCAGCAGTTCCCCGGGACAGGACAATCAGCCCCAGCATTTT,CASSSPGQDNQPQHF
TRBV5-1,NA,TRBJ2-7,TRBD2,TGCGCCAGCAGCTTGTCTAGCGGCGACACCTACGAGCAGTACTTC,CASSLSSGDTYEQYF
TRBV5-5,NA,TRBJ1-2,TRBD1,TGTGCCAGCAGCCGCCAAACAGGGGCGGACGGATATGGCTACACCTTC,CASSRQTGADGYGYTF
TRBV14,NA,TRBJ2-1,NA,TGTGCCAGCAGCCCGGACAGATTATACAATGAGCAGTTCTTC,CASSPDRLYNEQFF
TRBV7-9,NA,TRBJ2-1,TRBD1,TGTGCCAGCAGCCGGGACAGTATATGGAATGAGCAGTTCTTC,CASSRDSIWNEQFF
TRBV5-1,few,TRBJ2-3,NA,TGCGCCAGCAGCTTGGGACAGGTCCCAGATACGCAGTATTTT,CASSLGQVPDTQYF
TRBV28,few,TRBJ1-5,TRBD1,TGTGCCAGCAGTCCAAGGACAGGGGGAGATCAGCCCCAGCATTTT,CASSPRTGGDQPQHF
TRBV20-1,few,TRBJ2-7,TRBD1,TGCAGTGCTAGAGAAGGGACAGTTCAATACGAGCAGTACTTC,CSAREGTVQYEQYF